The 31 T cell receptor beta chains given below trace back to one sample, sequenced in a study of T cell repertoires in cytomegalovirus infection. TCRdb re-derived calls from the reads in MiXCR, one entry per CDR3 protein. The data hold around 140,000 distinct CDR3 sequences, with about 6% observed a single time. The material sequenced was PBMCs. The receptors originated from a human donor in good health (CMV status not recorded). Some clones in this sample may be carry-over from other donors' samples.

This clonotype was observed a single time. This chain joins TRBV4-2 and TRBJ1-5; TRBD1 aligns across 8 bases. The V segment lost 2 bases and the J segment 6 bases; nucleotides outside the gene matches: 6. The germline V gene has CDR1 LGHNA and CDR2 YNFKEQ. This CDR3 comprises 15 residues. CDR3 in DNA: TGTGCCAGCAGCCAAATCCAGGGGGCAGCTCAGCCCCAGCATTTT. It encodes CASSQIQGAAQPQHF.

This chain uses TRBV6-5 with TRBJ2-1; 11 positions match TRBD2. This CDR3 comprises 15 residues. V shed 4 bases and J 6 bases; nucleotides not matched to a gene: 5. The V gene's germline CDR1 is MNHEY and CDR2 SVGAGI. In DNA, the CDR3 is TGTGCCAGCAGTTCACTAGCGGGGGCTGTCAATGAGCAGTTCTTC. It specifies CASSSLAGAVNEQFF.

This clonotype was seen many times. The rearrangement joins TRBV12-3 or TRBV12-4 to TRBJ2-3; 8 bases are shared with TRBD2. With V trimmed by 7 bases and J by 1 base, 7 bases remained unmatched. The CDR3 sequence is 15 residues long. The CDR3 DNA follows: TGTGCCAGCATCGCGGGGGGCCGACGCACAGATACGCAGTATTTT. This codes for CASIAGGRRTDTQYF.

This clonotype was observed a few times. The V call is TRBV7-8, the J call TRBJ1-2; the D is unclear. V dropped 3 bases and J dropped 4 bases, with 9 bases sitting between them. CDR1 SGHVS and CDR2 FQNEAQ come from the germline V gene. The CDR3 has 13 residues. The CDR3 loop is CASSFSLSYGYTF. DNA of the CDR3: TGTGCCAGCAGCTTCTCGCTCTCCTATGGCTACACCTTC.

This clonotype was seen repeatedly, ten times or more. This chain links TRBV6-4 with TRBJ2-6, with D possibly being TRBD1 (5 bases). Germline CDR1 MRHNA, CDR2 SNTAGT. Trimming pared 2 bases from V and 0 bases from J, leaving 14 bases between. The CDR3 has 18 amino acids. The chain's CDR3 is CASSDGSGSSSGANVLTF. The CDR3 region has the DNA TGTGCCAGCAGTGACGGATCAGGGTCTAGCTCTGGGGCCAACGTCCTGACTTTC.

The table lists this clonotype with many counts. This CDR3 is CSVVGTLVMADTQYF. The CDR3, as DNA: TGCAGCGTTGTCGGGACTCTCGTCATGGCAGATACGCAGTATTTT. This chain links TRBV29-1 with TRBJ2-3, with D possibly being TRBD2 (6 bases). Germline loops: CDR1 SQVTM, CDR2 ANQGSEA. Trimming shortened V by 4 bases and J by 4 bases, and 18 bases separated the two germline ends. The CDR3 is 15 amino acids.

This clonotype was seen only a few times. With a much larger clone just one base away, this may be a read error. The rearrangement uses TRBV5-1 and TRBJ2-5, with a weak D call TRBD2 (6 bases). This CDR3 has 12 amino acids. Trimming took off 4 bases at V and 5 bases at J, with 9 bases between the two ends. Germline V gives CDR1 SGHRS, CDR2 YFSETQ. CDR3 in amino acids: CASSQGRETQYF. Written as DNA, the CDR3 is TGCGCCAGCAGCCAAGGGAGGGAGACCCAGTACTTC.

This clonotype was seen ten or more times. The chain is built from TRBV7-2 and TRBJ2-6; D call uncertain. There are 17 residues in the CDR3. V dropped 3 bases and J dropped 1 base, with 13 bases sitting between them. Germline CDR1 SGHTA, CDR2 FQGNSA. The CDR3 protein is CASSFDALPSGANVLTF. The CDR3 DNA reads TGTGCCAGCAGCTTCGACGCCCTGCCTTCTGGGGCCAACGTCCTGACTTTC.

This clonotype occurred a few times. The genes are TRBV30 and TRBJ1-1; no definite D call. This CDR3 comprises 14 residues. Trimming took 2 bases from V and 0 from J, leaving 10 bases between them. Germline CDR1 GTSNPN, CDR2 SVGIG (reference sequence). The CDR3 coding sequence is TGTGCCTGGAGTTGGAAATTTATGAACACTGAAGCTTTCTTT. This codes for CAWSWKFMNTEAFF. Full variable domain (outside the CDR3, taken from reference TRBV30 and TRBJ1-1): SQTIHQWPATLVQPVGSPLSLECTVEGTSNPNLYWYRQAAGRGLQLLFYSVGIGQISSEVPQNLSASRPQDRQFILSSKKLLLSDSGFYLCAWSWKFMNTEAFFGQGTRLTVV.

This clonotype was seen only a few times. The rearrangement joins TRBV6-1 to TRBJ2-3; TRBD2 matches at 9 bases. CDR1 is MNHNS, CDR2 SASEGT, per germline. V was clipped by 1 base and J by 5 bases; unmatched bases: 4. The CDR3 runs 15 residues. In DNA form, the CDR3 reads TGTGCCAGCAGTGAAGGAGCGGGGGGTGGAGATACGCAGTATTTT. Its protein is CASSEGAGGGDTQYF.

This clonotype was found many times. This chain joins TRBV7-9 and TRBJ2-5; possibly TRBD1 or TRBD2 for D (5 bases each). CDR1 is SEHNR, CDR2 FQNEAQ, per germline (reference sequence). The CDR3 is made up of 15 amino acids. Trimming left V 5 bases short and J 2 bases short, with 15 bases between. CDR3 residues: CASSAFGGSQETQYF. CDR3 bases: TGTGCCAGCAGCGCTTTTGGGGGATCACAAGAGACCCAGTACTTC.

This clonotype has at least ten counts. This chain joins TRBV29-1 and TRBJ1-1; D gene unclear. Germline CDR1 SQVTM, CDR2 ANQGSEA. This CDR3 has 12 residues. Trimming took off 3 bases at V and 0 bases at J, with 5 bases between the two ends. Here the CDR3 DNA reads TGCAGCGTTGACCCCTTGAACACTGAAGCTTTCTTT. Amino acid sequence: CSVDPLNTEAFF.

This clonotype has at least ten counts. This sequence joins TRBV20-1 and TRBJ2-3; 7 nucleotides align to TRBD2. The V and J ends lost 1 base and 10 bases, in that order; junction bases with no gene match: 17. This CDR3 region has 16 residues. From germline, CDR1 is DFQATT and CDR2 SNEGSKA (reference sequence). The CDR3 coding sequence is TGCAGTGCTAGAGTTGCGGCGGGGGAGATTCCCTACTCGCAGTATTTT. Protein product: CSARVAAGEIPYSQYF.

This clonotype was seen more than once but under ten times. The rearrangement uses TRBV20-1 and TRBJ2-3, with 9 bases that match TRBD2. Trimming cost V 1 base and J 7 bases; bases outside gene matches: 9. The CDR3 extends over 15 amino acids. Per the germline V gene, CDR1 is DFQATT and CDR2 is SNEGSKA (reference sequence). DNA of the CDR3: TGCAGTGCTAGAGTCCTCGCGGGGGGGCGGAATACGCAGTATTTT. Translated: CSARVLAGGRNTQYF.

This clonotype appeared many times. The J gene is TRBJ1-6, the V gene TRBV7-2, with D unclear. The germline gives CDR1 SGHTA, CDR2 FQGNSA. V lost 1 base, J lost 0 bases, and 13 bases lay in between. This CDR3 is built from 18 residues. The CDR3 DNA follows: TGTGCCAGCAGCTTAGGGGGTATCGGCAGCTCCTATAATTCACCCCTCCACTTT. Its translation is CASSLGGIGSSYNSPLHF.

This clonotype was observed a few times. J is TRBJ1-3 and V is TRBV12-3 or TRBV12-4, with D tentatively TRBD1 (5 bases). With 3 bases removed from V and 2 bases from J, the gap between germline ends came to 14 bases. The CDR3 is 16 residues long. Here the CDR3 DNA reads TGTGCCAGCAGTTTGGTAGGGACGGGCCCTGGAAACACCATATATTTT. Its protein product is CASSLVGTGPGNTIYF.

The sample holds many counts of this clonotype. The chain links TRBV6-4 to TRBJ2-1, with TRBD1 as a possible D gene (6 bases). CDR1 is MRHNA and CDR2 is SNTAGT in the germline V gene. Trimming shortened V by 5 bases and J by 3 bases, and 11 bases separated the two germline ends. The CDR3 extends over 14 amino acids. The CDR3 DNA sequence: TGTGCCAGCAGTCCCGGACAGAACTACAATGAGCAGTTCTTC. As protein: CASSPGQNYNEQFF.

A word on this clonotype: This sequence may be a read error, since a much larger clone differs from it by one base. The chain joins TRBV6-2 or TRBV6-3 to TRBJ1-5; D possibly corresponds to TRBD1 (6 bases). The length of the CDR3 is 14 residues. Germline V gene lookup returns CDR1 MNHEY and CDR2 SVGEGT. CDR3 DNA sequence: TGTGGCAGCAGTCCTGACAGGAGGAATCAGCCCCAGCATTTT. Protein: CGSSPDRRNQPQHF.

Ten or more counts support this clonotype. The V gene is TRBV7-3, the J gene TRBJ2-2, with D unresolved. The length of the CDR3 is 16 residues. The V end lost 5 bases, the J end lost 7 bases, and 20 bases lay between the germline ends. Germline lookup yields CDR1 SGHTA and CDR2 FQGTGA. The CDR3 is CASSLTQWAAHGELFF. The CDR3 DNA sequence: TGTGCCAGCAGCCTTACCCAATGGGCTGCCCACGGGGAGCTGTTTTTT.

This clonotype was seen many times. The chain employs TRBV7-2 and TRBJ1-1; TRBD1 matches 7 bases. The CDR3 spans 15 residues. Germline values: CDR1 SGHTA, CDR2 FQGNSA. V shed 2 bases, J shed 0 bases, and the junction held 3 bases outside the gene matches. DNA of the CDR3: TGTGCCAGCAGCTTACAGGGGGACATGAACACTGAAGCTTTCTTT. Its translation is CASSLQGDMNTEAFF.

This clonotype was counted at least ten times. The chain joins TRBV20-1 to TRBJ2-5, with 11 bases identical to TRBD2. Germline V gives CDR1 DFQATT, CDR2 SNEGSKA (reference sequence). Trimming removed 0 bases from V and 6 bases from J; junction bases left unmatched: 12. The CDR3 consists of 17 residues. The CDR3 bases are TGCAGTGCTAGAGACCCCCTAGCGGGGGGTCCCTCGCAGACCCAGTACTTC. Protein product: CSARDPLAGGPSQTQYF.

This clonotype was seen repeatedly, ten times or more. The chain links TRBV7-6 to TRBJ1-1; tentatively, D is TRBD1 (5 bases). The CDR3 contains 12 residues. Trimming removed 4 bases at V and 8 bases at J, with 11 bases between. Germline V lookup: CDR1 SGHVS, CDR2 FNYEAQ. In nucleotides, the CDR3 is TGTGCCAGCAGCTCCGGGACCCCCGAAGCTTTCTTT. Amino acid sequence: CASSSGTPEAFF. Drawing the rest from reference TRBV7-6 and TRBJ1-1, the complete variable domain is GAGVSQSPRYKVTKRGQDVALRCDPISGHVSLYWYRQALGQGPEFLTYFNYEAQQDKSGLPNDRFSAERPEGSISTLTIQRTEQRDSAMYRCASSSGTPEAFFGQGTRLTVV.

Ten or more counts support this clonotype. The CDR3 DNA reads as TGTGCCAGCAGCTTAGTTGGAATTGGAGGGGGAAGCTACGAGCAGTACTTC. This translates into CASSLVGIGGGSYEQYF. The rearrangement links TRBV7-2 to TRBJ2-7, with D perhaps given as TRBD1 or TRBD2 (6 bases each). CDR1 is SGHTA and CDR2 is FQGNSA in the germline V gene. This CDR3 is built from 17 residues. Trimming stripped 1 base from V and 3 bases from J, with 19 bases between.

This clonotype was counted between two and nine times. The CDR3 sequence: CSAYSLLVTVRNEQFF. The CDR3 DNA reads as TGCAGTGCTTACAGCCTCCTTGTGACTGTAAGAAATGAGCAGTTCTTC. The rearrangement uses TRBV20-1 and TRBJ2-1; no firm D call. V lost 5 bases, J lost 7 bases, and 24 bases lay in between. Per the germline V gene, CDR1 is DFQATT and CDR2 is SNEGSKA (reference sequence). There are 16 residues in the CDR3.

The chain uses TRBV4-3 and TRBJ2-7; D not resolved. This CDR3 contains 14 residues. V was pared by 2 bases and J by 0 bases, with 8 bases between. Germline V gives CDR1 LGHNA, CDR2 YSLEER. CDR3 region: CASSQTASSYEQYF. The DNA for the CDR3 is TGCGCCAGCAGCCAAACGGCAAGCTCCTACGAGCAGTACTTC.

The chain couples TRBV29-1 to TRBJ2-1; 10 bases match TRBD2. The junction had 10 bases not matched to a gene; V was cut back by 3 bases and J by 2 bases. CDR1 and CDR2 from the germline V gene are SQVTM and ANQGSEA. The CDR3 has 17 amino acids. CDR3 coding DNA: TGCAGCGTTGAGGGGGTACTAGCGGGGAGAACCTACAATGAGCAGTTCTTC. Encoded protein: CSVEGVLAGRTYNEQFF.

This clonotype occurred many times. This chain connects TRBV7-9 to TRBJ2-7, with 7 bases identical to TRBD1. CDR3 length: 14 residues. Unmatched junction bases numbered 6, after V lost 5 bases and J lost 2 bases. The germline V gene has CDR1 SEHNR and CDR2 FQNEAQ (reference sequence). CDR3 sequence reads: CASSLRDSTYEQYF. The CDR3 DNA is TGTGCCAGCAGCCTAAGGGACAGTACCTACGAGCAGTACTTC.

This clonotype was recorded at least ten times. V and J are TRBV6-2 or TRBV6-3 and TRBJ2-2, with a possible D match to TRBD1 (6 bases). V was cut by 8 bases and J by 1 base, with 8 bases left in between. CDR1 MNHEY and CDR2 SVGEGT come from the germline V gene. The CDR3 has 13 residues. The CDR3 coding sequence is TGTGCCAGCTTGGGACAGAACACCGGGGAGCTGTTTTTT. Translation: CASLGQNTGELFF.

In its sample, this clonotype was seen many times. The rearrangement uses TRBV7-9 and TRBJ1-2, with a tentative D call TRBD1 (5 bases). Per the germline V gene, CDR1 is SEHNR and CDR2 is FQNEAQ (reference sequence). This CDR3 is 18 amino acids long. Trimming pared 5 bases from V and 8 bases from J, leaving 30 bases between. CDR3 DNA sequence: TGTGCCAGCAGCCCGACGGGGGTCTTTAAAATCCGGCCTGGGGGCTACACCTTC. Protein sequence: CASSPTGVFKIRPGGYTF.

The rearrangement links TRBV4-1 to TRBJ2-7, with 9 bases identical to TRBD1. CDR1 and CDR2 (germline): MGHRA, YSYEKL. The CDR3 runs to 14 residues. V shed 3 bases, J shed 7 bases, and the junction held 7 bases outside the gene matches. The CDR3 nucleotides read TGCGCCAGCAGCCATGGAGATGGACAGGGGGAGCAGTACTTC. As protein: CASSHGDGQGEQYF.

This clonotype was counted ten times or more. J is TRBJ2-3 and V is TRBV6-2 or TRBV6-3; TRBD1 matches at 9 bases. Trimming at V came to 5 bases and at J to 4 bases, leaving 13 bases not matched to a gene. The CDR3 has 17 residues. Germline V gene sequence: CDR1 MNHEY, CDR2 SVGEGT. For the CDR3, the DNA is TGTGCCAGCAGTCCCCTCCGGGGACAGGGTAACGCAGATACGCAGTATTTT. Residues: CASSPLRGQGNADTQYF.